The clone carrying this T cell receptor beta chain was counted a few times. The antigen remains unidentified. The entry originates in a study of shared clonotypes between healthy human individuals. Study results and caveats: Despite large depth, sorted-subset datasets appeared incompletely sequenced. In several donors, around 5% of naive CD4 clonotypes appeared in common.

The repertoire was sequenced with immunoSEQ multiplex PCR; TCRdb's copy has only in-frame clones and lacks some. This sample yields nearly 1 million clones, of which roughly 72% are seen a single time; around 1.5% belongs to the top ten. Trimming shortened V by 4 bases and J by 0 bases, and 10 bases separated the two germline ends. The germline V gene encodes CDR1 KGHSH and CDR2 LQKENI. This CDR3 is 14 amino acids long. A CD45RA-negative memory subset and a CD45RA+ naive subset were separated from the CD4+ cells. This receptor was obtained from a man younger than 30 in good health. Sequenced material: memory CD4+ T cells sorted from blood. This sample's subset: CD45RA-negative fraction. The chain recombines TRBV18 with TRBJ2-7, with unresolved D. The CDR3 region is CASSRTASSYEQYF. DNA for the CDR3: TGTGCCAGCTCACGGACCGCCAGCTCCTACGAGCAGTACTTC.